The 32 T cell receptor beta chains given below trace back to one sample, sequenced in a study of blood T cell repertoires in COVID-19 (dated by TCRdb to 2018 to 2021). To prepare the library, the immunoSEQ multiplex PCR assay was applied. This is the immuneACCESS table as TCRdb keeps it, with only in-frame sequences that have V and J called. A part of the clones is gone; compared with another copy, unresolved V genes explain less than half, and the rest is unexplained. This sample lists more than 65,000 clones; around 76% were detected once. The top ten constitute about 20% of the sample. The sequenced sample was peripheral blood. These receptors were obtained from a woman aged 80 or over with active or convalescent COVID-19.

The chain combines TRBV15 with TRBJ1-2, with 8 bases identical to TRBD1. V trimming: 3 bases; J trimming: 0 bases; junction bases outside the gene matches: 3. Germline assignment: CDR1 LNHNV and CDR2 YYDKDF (reference sequence). CDR3 length: 15 residues. The CDR3 spells CATSSGTGANYGYTF. DNA for the CDR3: TGTGCCACCAGCAGCGGGACAGGTGCTAACTATGGCTACACCTTC.

A single count supports this clone. The rearrangement uses TRBV7-8 and TRBJ2-2, with D perhaps TRBD1 (6 bases). V was clipped by 2 bases and J by 5 bases, with 18 bases between them. Looked up from germline, CDR1 is SGHVS and CDR2 is FQNEAQ. This CDR3 spans 17 amino acids. The CDR3 DNA reads as TGTGCCAGCAGCTTACTCGGTTTTTTTCAGGGGACCGGGGAGCTGTTTTTT. As protein: CASSLLGFFQGTGELFF.

The chain recombines TRBV4-3 with TRBJ2-1; TRBD1 matches at 11 bases. CDR1 LGHNA and CDR2 YSLEER come from the germline V gene. J was trimmed by 3 bases and V by 3 bases; bases with no gene match: 1. This CDR3 is 15 amino acids long. CDR3 in DNA: TGCGCCAGCAGCCACGGGACAGGGGGCTACAATGAGCAGTTCTTC. Amino acids: CASSHGTGGYNEQFF.

This chain uses TRBV5-6 with TRBJ2-2; maybe TRBD2 (6 bases). The V and J ends lost 2 bases and 8 bases respectively, with 10 bases between them. In germline, CDR1 is SGHDT, CDR2 YYEEEE. CDR3 length equals 13 residues. The CDR3 nucleotides read TGTGCCAGCAGCTTTAGGAGGGTTGGGGAGCTGTTTTTT. It specifies CASSFRRVGELFF. Looking up the rest from reference TRBV5-6 and TRBJ2-2 gives the full variable domain: DAGVTQSPTHLIKTRGQQVTLRCSPKSGHDTVSWYQQALGQGPQFIFQYYEEEERQRGNFPDRFSGHQFPNYSSELNVNALLLGDSALYLCASSFRRVGELFFGEGSRLTVL.

The chain links TRBV4-3 to TRBJ1-1; a possible D gene is TRBD1 (6 bases). The CDR3 consists of 14 residues. Germline values: CDR1 LGHNA, CDR2 YSLEER. Trimming stripped 2 bases from V and 0 bases from J, with 7 bases between. The CDR3 loop is CASSQRTVNTEAFF. The DNA of the CDR3 is TGCGCCAGCAGCCAACGGACAGTGAACACTGAAGCTTTCTTT.

The chain employs TRBV27 and TRBJ1-2, with no clear D. Trimming removed 5 bases from V and 0 bases from J, with 19 bases in between. The CDR3 is made up of 17 amino acids. Germline V gene lookup returns CDR1 MNHEY and CDR2 SMNVEV (reference sequence). DNA for the CDR3: TGTGCCAGCAGTCCCGTGGGAGGCGCTCCTGCTAACTATGGCTACACCTTC. This encodes CASSPVGGAPANYGYTF.

V gene TRBV5-1 combines with J gene TRBJ2-3; 9 bases are shared with TRBD2. CDR3 size: 15 residues. Germline trimming cut 4 bases from V and 4 bases from J; bases unmatched to any gene: 7. Per germline, CDR1 SGHRS and CDR2 YFSETQ. This CDR3 reads CASSNRTSDPDTQYF. CDR3 bases: TGCGCCAGCAGCAATCGGACTAGCGACCCAGATACGCAGTATTTT.

The V gene is TRBV4-3, the J gene TRBJ1-5; D unresolved. This CDR3 has 15 amino acids. Trimming cost V 1 base and J 1 base, with 8 bases left between them. Germline CDR1 LGHNA, CDR2 YSLEER. The CDR3 loop reads CASSQGLGSNQPQHF. The CDR3 DNA sequence: TGCGCCAGCAGCCAAGGTCTCGGGAGCAATCAGCCCCAGCATTTT.

The rearrangement joins TRBV9 to TRBJ1-3, with D unresolved. Per germline, CDR1 SGDLS and CDR2 YYNGEE. V lost 1 base to trimming and J lost 4 bases, with 6 bases between them. The CDR3 has 13 residues. As DNA, the CDR3 is TGTGCCAGCAGCGTAATCCCAGGAAACACCATATATTTT. It codes for CASSVIPGNTIYF.

V gene TRBV7-9 combines with J gene TRBJ2-1; 10 bases match TRBD2. V lost 11 bases, J lost 7 bases, and 20 bases stayed unmatched. This CDR3 has 17 amino acids. Germline loops: CDR1 SEHNR, CDR2 FQNEAQ (reference sequence). The CDR3 DNA reads as TGTGCCGTTCGCCCCACCCGCTCCCTAGCGGGGGTTAATGAGCAGTTCTTC. It encodes CAVRPTRSLAGVNEQFF.

This clone was observed a handful of times. V and J are TRBV7-2 and TRBJ1-6, with D possibly TRBD1 on 6 matching bases. Deletions cut 2 bases from V and 9 bases from J, with 8 bases between. In germline, CDR1 is SGHTA, CDR2 FQGNSA. The CDR3 sequence is 13 residues long. Here the CDR3 DNA reads TGTGCCAGCAGCTTAAACAGGGTTTCACCCCTCCACTTT. Translating it yields CASSLNRVSPLHF.

The gene calls are TRBV19 and TRBJ2-2, with D possibly matching TRBD2 (6 bases). Germline V gene sequence: CDR1 LNHDA, CDR2 SQIVND (reference sequence). The CDR3 sequence is 14 residues long. Deletions cut 5 bases from V and 5 bases from J, with 12 bases between. CDR3 DNA sequence: TGTGCCAGTAGTTCCGGGACTCAAACCGGGGAGCTGTTTTTT. This codes for CASSSGTQTGELFF.

This rearrangement joins TRBV28 to TRBJ1-1, with D perhaps matching TRBD1 (5 bases). V lost 3 bases and J lost 1, with 15 bases in between. Germline lookup yields CDR1 MDHEN and CDR2 SYDVKM. This CDR3 spans 16 amino acids. This CDR3 is CASSLTDLVKNTEAFF. CDR3 nucleotides: TGTGCCAGCAGTTTGACAGATCTTGTTAAGAACACTGAAGCTTTCTTT.

V usage is TRBV29-1 and J usage is TRBJ1-2; 8 positions match TRBD1. The CDR3 runs 14 residues. Germline V gene data show CDR1 as SQVTM and CDR2 as ANQGSEA. J lost 2 bases, V lost 8 bases, and 10 bases had no gene match. For the CDR3, the DNA is TGCAGCTCCGGCGGGACAGGAGCAAACTATGGCTACACCTTC. Translation gives CSSGGTGANYGYTF.

This chain connects TRBV6-5 to TRBJ1-6; possibly TRBD1 for D (5 bases). The germline V gene encodes CDR1 MNHEY and CDR2 SVGAGI. The V and J ends lost 6 bases and 7 bases respectively, with 10 bases between them. The CDR3 spans 13 residues. CDR3 loop: CASRLDNNSPLHF. The CDR3 coding sequence is TGTGCCAGCAGGCTGGACAACAATTCACCCCTCCACTTT.

The rearrangement links TRBV7-6 to TRBJ2-3; 11 bases align to TRBD2. This CDR3 comprises 17 residues. Germline CDR1 reads SGHVS; CDR2 reads FNYEAQ. Trimming took 1 base from V and 3 from J; bases not matched to a gene: 6. CDR3 sequence: CASSLGLAGGLTDTQYF. CDR3 DNA: TGTGCCAGCAGCTTAGGGCTAGCGGGGGGCCTGACAGATACGCAGTATTTT.

The V call is TRBV6-5, the J call TRBJ1-5; 7 bases are shared with TRBD1. The CDR3 length is 15 residues. The germline V gene has CDR1 MNHEY and CDR2 SVGAGI. Trimming removed 0 bases from V and 6 bases from J; junction bases left unmatched: 5. In nucleotides, the CDR3 is TGTGCCAGCAGTTACTCAGGGGGCGCGTCTCAGCCCCAGCATTTT. It specifies CASSYSGGASQPQHF.

The CDR3 DNA reads TGTGCCAGCAGTCTGGTAGTGGGCAGTGGCTACACCTTC. Its protein product is CASSLVVGSGYTF. This chain connects TRBV2 to TRBJ1-2; D call uncertain. Trimming removed 5 bases from V and 7 bases from J, with 14 bases in between. The CDR3 loop spans 13 amino acids. Germline CDR1 reads SNHLY; CDR2 reads FYNNEI. The full variable domain, completed using reference TRBV2 and TRBJ1-2, is EPEVTQTPSHQVTQMGQEVILRCVPISNHLYFYWYRQILGQKVEFLVSFYNNEISEKSEIFDDQFSVERPDGSNFTLKIRSTKLEDSAMYFCASSLVVGSGYTFGSGTRLTVV.

This rearrangement joins TRBV29-1 to TRBJ1-4; maybe TRBD1 (6 bases). Germline loops: CDR1 SQVTM, CDR2 ANQGSEA. Trimming stripped 6 bases from V and 8 bases from J, with 16 bases between. CDR3 length: 13 residues. CDR3 residues: CSVAQGPGEKLFF. The DNA for the CDR3 is TGCAGCGTAGCCCAGGGGCCGGGGGAAAAACTGTTTTTT.

The V and J genes are TRBV4-1 and TRBJ1-1; D is uncertain. The CDR3 runs 15 residues. Germline values: CDR1 MGHRA, CDR2 YSYEKL. V shed 4 bases and J shed 4 bases, with 16 bases lying between them. CDR3 in amino acids: CASSLPYGGFTEAFF. The CDR3 nucleotides are TGCGCCAGCAGCCTGCCTTACGGAGGATTCACTGAAGCTTTCTTT.

This clone has a single count. V usage is TRBV10-3 and J usage is TRBJ2-7, with TRBD2 matching 7 bases. The CDR3 totals 14 residues. V trimming: 11 bases; J trimming: 3 bases; junction bases outside the gene matches: 13. The germline gives CDR1 ENHRY, CDR2 SYGVKD. Here the CDR3 reads CASRGGAGNYEQYF. The CDR3 nucleotides read TGTGCCTCACGGGGAGGAGCGGGGAACTACGAGCAGTACTTC.

The chain recombines TRBV28 with TRBJ2-2; 10 positions match TRBD1. The CDR3 totals 14 residues. Germline V CDR1 and CDR2: MDHEN, SYDVKM. V shed 6 bases and J 6 bases; nucleotides not matched to a gene: 4. Written as DNA, the CDR3 is TGTGCCAGCAGGGACAGGGGGGAATCCGGGGAGCTGTTTTTT. Encoded protein: CASRDRGESGELFF.

The genes are TRBV4-1 and TRBJ2-7; weak D call: TRBD1 (6 bases). Trimming shortened V by 4 bases and J by 6 bases, and 19 bases separated the two germline ends. The CDR3 contains 15 residues. CDR1 and CDR2 (germline): MGHRA, YSYEKL. The CDR3 sequence: CASSPMRGGPPEQYF. The CDR3, as DNA: TGCGCCAGCAGCCCCATGAGAGGGGGTCCGCCCGAGCAGTACTTC.

The rearrangement uses TRBV7-2 and TRBJ2-1, with a possible D match to TRBD2 (7 bases). Germline lookup yields CDR1 SGHTA and CDR2 FQGNSA. The CDR3 is made up of 13 amino acids. Trimming took 8 bases from V and 10 from J, leaving 18 bases between them. The CDR3 loop reads CASHKGGAWEQFF. For the CDR3, the DNA is TGTGCCAGCCACAAGGGGGGGGCCTGGGAGCAGTTCTTC. The variable domain in full, completed from reference TRBV7-2 and TRBJ2-1, reads GAGVSQSPSNKVTEKGKDVELRCDPISGHTALYWYRQSLGQGLEFLIYFQGNSAPDKSGLPSDRFSAERTGGSVSTLTIQRTQQEDSAVYLCASHKGGAWEQFFGPGTRLTVL.

CDR3 in DNA: TGCGCCAGCAGCCATGGAGAGGCTCCTGAGCAGTTCTTC. Its protein is CASSHGEAPEQFF. The V gene is TRBV4-3, the J gene TRBJ2-1; D is uncertain. The V gene's germline CDR1 is LGHNA and CDR2 YSLEER. V shed 3 bases and J shed 9 bases, with 12 bases lying between them. The CDR3 has 13 amino acids.

The table lists this clone with a count of one. This chain joins TRBV4-1 and TRBJ1-1, with D unresolved. V lost 2 bases and J lost 1, with 5 bases in between. The germline V gene has CDR1 MGHRA and CDR2 YSYEKL. CDR3 length: 13 amino acids. In DNA, the CDR3 is TGCGCCAGCAGCCAATTGAGGAACACTGAAGCTTTCTTT. This sequence encodes CASSQLRNTEAFF.

This clone has only a few counts. V and J are TRBV6-5 and TRBJ1-4, with a weak D call TRBD1 (6 bases). The V and J ends lost 6 bases and 8 bases respectively, with 16 bases between them. CDR1 MNHEY and CDR2 SVGAGI come from the germline V gene. The CDR3 length is 14 residues. The CDR3 DNA follows: TGTGCCAGCAGAGGAACAGGGTTGGGCGAAAAACTGTTTTTT. Translation: CASRGTGLGEKLFF.

Note on this clone: A junction boundary mismatches the germline segment, possibly from a read error. The genes are TRBV7-7 and TRBJ2-3; D call uncertain. Germline values: CDR1 SSHAT, CDR2 FNYEAQ (reference sequence). There are 14 residues in the CDR3. The CDR3 bases are TGTGCTAGCAGCTCGGGTATCGTGGCAGATACGCAGTATTTT. This sequence encodes CASSSGIVADTQYF.

This clone occurred once. V is TRBV6-5 and J is TRBJ1-1; the D is unclear. The CDR3 is 11 residues long. V shed 0 bases and J shed 11 bases, with 7 bases lying between them. Germline CDR1 MNHEY, CDR2 SVGAGI. The CDR3 DNA follows: TGTGCCAGCAGTTACTCCGGAGGCGCTTTCTTT. The encoded protein is CASSYSGGAFF.

This sequence joins TRBV11-2 and TRBJ2-7, with D possibly matching TRBD2 (6 bases). The CDR3 totals 14 residues. CDR1 is SGHAT, CDR2 FQNNGV, per germline. The V gene lost 1 base and the J gene lost 0 bases, with 7 bases spanning the gap. CDR3 sequence (DNA): TGTGCCAGCAGCTTAGGGAGGGGCTCCTACGAGCAGTACTTC. Protein sequence: CASSLGRGSYEQYF.

CDR3 sequence (DNA): TGTGCCAGTAGACCGACAGTTGACACCGGGGAGCTGTTTTTT. This gives the protein CASRPTVDTGELFF. The V and J genes are TRBV19 and TRBJ2-2, with a weak D call TRBD1 (5 bases). Trimming pared 6 bases from V and 3 bases from J, leaving 11 bases between. There are 14 residues in the CDR3. Germline loops: CDR1 LNHDA, CDR2 SQIVND (reference sequence). Supplemented by reference TRBV19 and TRBJ2-2, the full variable domain reads DGGITQSPKYLFRKEGQNVTLSCEQNLNHDAMYWYRQDPGQGLRLIYYSQIVNDFQKGDIAEGYSVSREKKESFPLTVTSAQKNPTAFYLCASRPTVDTGELFFGEGSRLTVL.

The J gene is TRBJ2-3, the V gene TRBV30, with 10 nucleotides matching TRBD2. The CDR3 is made up of 15 amino acids. The germline gives CDR1 GTSNPN, CDR2 SVGIG (reference sequence). The ends lost 0 bases at V and 1 base at J; junction bases unmatched: 1. Written as DNA, the CDR3 is TGTGCCTGGAGTGTACTAGCGGGGCGCACAGATACGCAGTATTTT. Translating gives CAWSVLAGRTDTQYF.